This T cell receptor (beta chain) was captured by sequencing in a study of T-cell reconstitution after alpha-beta-depleted transplantation in children. The CDR3 sequence is 16 residues long. V was clipped by 1 base and J by 2 bases, with 14 bases between them. As it was prepared, the TCRbeta library received unique molecular identifiers. TCRdb redid the calling of the PCR reads with MiXCR, one entry per CDR3 protein. The sample records hundreds of thousands of distinct CDR3 sequences, roughly 23% being singletons. This clonotype was observed a handful of times. Here the sequenced sample was PBMCs, mostly from graft donor cells, taken 360 days after TCRalphabeta/CD19-depleted stem cell transplant. The J gene is TRBJ2-5, the V gene TRBV12-3 or TRBV12-4; tentative D call: TRBD2 (6 bases). The origin of this receptor is a boy younger than two who had a stem cell transplant for acute myeloid leukemia, so the T cells may come from the graft donor. The CDR3, as DNA: TGTGCCAGCAGTTTAGTCCGAGCGGAGGGACAAGAGACCCAGTACTTC. The encoded protein is CASSLVRAEGQETQYF.